The text below deals with one T cell receptor beta chain. Its antigen is still unknown. From around 500 ng total RNA, TCR beta cDNA was generated with a primer in the constant region. For TCR beta, libraries were produced by three nested multiplex PCR rounds using slightly modified ARM-PCR. Via MiXCR, TCRdb re-called the multiplex PCR reads, giving one row per CDR3 protein. This sample has 320,000 or so distinct CDR3 sequences, with 65% found just once. The data stem from a study of tumor-infiltrating lymphocytes in primary liver carcinoma. Looking at the study overall: The tumors ranged from roughly 4.2 to 11 cm across and fell within stage T1-T3 N0M0. Broader study findings: Tumor samples exhibited a significantly greater top-250-clone fraction than blood samples (p = 0.039).

Blood RNA originated from unsorted whole blood, with germline DNA additionally extracted. Chronic HBV infection affected patients, none of whom had received treatment. Surgery was preceded by the collection of four milliliters of peripheral blood. Sequencing was carried out using peripheral blood. This clonotype was sampled from a man aged 35 to 55 with primary liver carcinoma and hepatitis B virus infection.

CDR3 sequence: CASSSLHSGKNTGELFF. The CDR3 coding sequence is TGTGCCAGCAGTTCATTGCATAGCGGGAAAAACACCGGGGAGCTGTTTTTT. The chain recombines TRBV28 with TRBJ2-2; 8 positions agree with TRBD2. With 4 bases clipped from V and 2 bases from J, the junction kept 9 bases outside the gene matches. Germline CDR1 and CDR2: MDHEN and SYDVKM. The CDR3 is 17 residues long. The whole variable domain, remainder taken from reference TRBV28 and TRBJ2-2, is DVKVTQSSRYLVKRTGEKVFLECVQDMDHENMFWYRQDPGLGLRLIYFSYDVKMKEKGDIPEGYSVSREKKERFSLILESASTNQTSMYLCASSSLHSGKNTGELFFGEGSRLTVL.